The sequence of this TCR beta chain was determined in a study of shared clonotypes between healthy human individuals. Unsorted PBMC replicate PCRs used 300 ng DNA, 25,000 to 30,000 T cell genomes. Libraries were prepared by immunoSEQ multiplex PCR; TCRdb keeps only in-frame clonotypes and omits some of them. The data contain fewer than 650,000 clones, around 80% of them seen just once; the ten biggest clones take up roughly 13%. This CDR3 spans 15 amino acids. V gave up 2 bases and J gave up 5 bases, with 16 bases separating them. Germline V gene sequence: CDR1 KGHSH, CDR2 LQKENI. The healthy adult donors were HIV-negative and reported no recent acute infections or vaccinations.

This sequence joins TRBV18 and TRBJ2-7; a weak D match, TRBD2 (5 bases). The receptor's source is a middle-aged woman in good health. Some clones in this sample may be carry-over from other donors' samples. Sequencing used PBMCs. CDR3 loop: CASSPGATGSHEQYF. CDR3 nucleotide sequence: TGTGCCAGCTCACCAGGTGCAACGGGATCCCACGAGCAGTACTTC.